This T cell receptor (beta chain) originates from a study of CXCR3 chemokines and chemotherapy response in bladder cancer. TCRdb recomputed calls from the PCR reads with MiXCR, one row per CDR3 protein. The sample has 7,500 to 9,500 distinct CDR3 sequences, around an eighth seen once; the top ten hold more than 15%. CDR3 length: 16 residues. V shed 4 bases and J shed 8 bases, with 21 bases lying between them. CDR1 and CDR2 from the germline V gene are ENHRY and SYGVKD. This clonotype was found many times. The receptor was derived from a human donor with bladder cancer that responded to neoadjuvant chemotherapy. V is TRBV10-3 and J is TRBJ2-1; a weak D match, TRBD1 (6 bases). Sample acquisition took place from a patient whose treatment included neoadjuvant chemotherapy. CDR3 coding DNA: TGTGCCATCAGTGCTCTCCTGGGGGCGTCAACCGATGAGCAGTTCTTC. The encoded protein is CAISALLGASTDEQFF.